This T cell receptor beta chain is from a study of tumor and adjacent non-tumor tissue in lung cancer. To note about this clonotype: Antigen: not known.

Three rounds of nested PCR, following a modified ARM-PCR protocol, produced the TCRbeta library. TCRdb re-derived calls from the multiplex PCR reads in MiXCR, one entry per CDR3 protein. The table shows approximately 120,000 distinct CDR3 sequences, with around 80% occurring only once. Germline loops: CDR1 SGHDT, CDR2 YYEEEE. This CDR3 has 18 amino acids. V was pared by 4 bases and J by 0 bases, with 19 bases between. No cell sorting was done before RNA was extracted from the tissue. Donors were chemotherapy-naive, newly diagnosed lung cancer surgical patients in China, August–November 2014. Study-level results: Normal lung showed higher cumulative top 100 clone frequency than tumor. Compared with tumor, normal lung showed significantly lower TCR diversity.

Specimen: lung tumor tissue. The origin of this receptor is a woman aged 55-69 years with non-small cell lung cancer. The chain carries TRBV5-6 and TRBJ2-2; weak D call: TRBD2 (5 bases). Written as DNA, the CDR3 is TGTGCCAGCAGCCGAATGACTAACGGGATCCCGAACACCGGGGAGCTGTTTTTT. Translation: CASSRMTNGIPNTGELFF.